This is a list of T cell receptor beta chains from one sample in a study of glioma-infiltrating T cells after dendritic cell vaccination. The method was immunoSEQ multiplex PCR; TCRdb's version includes in-frame clones alone and lacks a portion of them. The top ten clones hold about 9.3% of a sample with tens of thousands of clones, 85% of them seen once. The material sequenced was blood, taken after dendritic cell vaccination. Source of these receptors: a human donor with glioblastoma. Both conserved end residues are part of each CDR3. D genes are given only for firm matches. Size is omitted from some rows. Given values are once, few, many or a class for expanded clones.

v_call	clone_size	j_call	d_call	cdr3_nt	cdr3_aa
TRBV6-1	-	TRBJ1-5	TRBD1	TGTGCCAGCAGAACCGGACAGGGTGAGGGTCAGCCCCAGCATTTT	CASRTGQGEGQPQHF
TRBV6-7	-	TRBJ2-3	TRBD1	TGTGCCAGCAGCAGACAGGGCCAAAGGGATGGAGATACGCAGTATTTT	CASSRQGQRDGDTQYF
TRBV5-8	once	TRBJ2-5	TRBD2	TGTGCCAGCAGCCGTCCTGCAGCGGGGGTTCAAGAGACCCAGTACTTC	CASSRPAAGVQETQYF
TRBV6-1	-	TRBJ2-5	-	TGTGCCAGCCATGGACAGCTTGGCCAAGCCCAGTACTTC	CASHGQLGQAQYF
TRBV4-1	-	TRBJ2-3	TRBD2	TGCGCCAGCAGCCAGGTCGGGGGGGAGGCGCAGTATTTT	CASSQVGGEAQYF
TRBV5-1	-	TRBJ2-1	-	TGCGCCAGCAGCTTGGGGTCCGGCAATGAGCAGTTCTTC	CASSLGSGNEQFF
TRBV7-9	once	TRBJ1-4	-	TGTGCCAGCAGCCCAGGGTGGGGCGTGCCTAATGAAAAACTGTTTTTT	CASSPGWGVPNEKLFF
TRBV27	-	TRBJ2-1	-	TGTGCCAGCAGTCCTTCTACCTTCTCCTACAATGAGCAGTTCTTC	CASSPSTFSYNEQFF
TRBV25-1	-	TRBJ2-1	TRBD1	TGTGCCAGCAGTGGCGGGAGGGACAGGGGGTACAATGAGCAGTTCTTC	CASSGGRDRGYNEQFF
TRBV7-9	-	TRBJ1-2	-	TGTGCCAGCAGCCCCCCCGGGACTAACTATGGCTACACCTTC	CASSPPGTNYGYTF
TRBV7-8	-	TRBJ2-1	TRBD2	TGTGCCAGCAGCGACCCCGGGACTAGCGGGACTGATGAGCAGTTCTTC	CASSDPGTSGTDEQFF
TRBV5-1	-	TRBJ2-2	TRBD1	TGCGCCAGCAGCGATACAGGGGGCACCGGGGAGCTGTTTTTT	CASSDTGGTGELFF
TRBV7-8	-	TRBJ2-2	-	TGTGCCAGCAGCTCCAGAAACACCGGGGAGCTGTTTTTT	CASSSRNTGELFF
TRBV6-5	-	TRBJ1-5	-	TGTGCCAGCAGTTACTTGCGGGTTGGTCAGCCCCAGCATTTT	CASSYLRVGQPQHF
TRBV27	-	TRBJ2-7	-	TGTGCCAGCAGTTACCAGTCCCAATACGAGCAGTACTTC	CASSYQSQYEQYF
TRBV28	-	TRBJ2-7	TRBD2	TGTGCCAGCAGCGGGGAGGGCCGGGGCTACGAGCAGTACTTC	CASSGEGRGYEQYF
TRBV9	-	TRBJ1-2	-	TGTGCCAGCAGCGTAGCCCTCGAGAGGTTCGGGGAGGGCTACACCTTC	CASSVALERFGEGYTF
TRBV2	once	TRBJ2-7	TRBD2	TGTGCCAGCACCACCCTAGCGGGAGGGTCCTACGAGCAGTACTTC	CASTTLAGGSYEQYF
TRBV20-1	-	TRBJ1-1	-	TGCAGTAAAGGGCGGGACACTGAAGCTTTCTTT	CSKGRDTEAFF
TRBV5-1	-	TRBJ2-1	TRBD2	TGCGCCAGCAGCTTGGTAGGTAGCGGGAGGTCGTACAATGAGCAGTTCTTC	CASSLVGSGRSYNEQFF
TRBV19	once	TRBJ2-7	TRBD2	TGTGCCAGTAGAAGGAGCGGGGGGAGCTCCTACGAGCAGTACTTC	CASRRSGGSSYEQYF
TRBV7-3	-	TRBJ2-7	TRBD1	TGTGCCAGCAGCTTTTTGGGGACAGGGACATACGAGCAGTACTTC	CASSFLGTGTYEQYF
TRBV6-1	-	TRBJ1-2	-	TGTGCCAGCAGTGAAGTCCCAGGCTATGGCTACACCTTC	CASSEVPGYGYTF
TRBV29-1	-	TRBJ2-7	TRBD1	TGCAGCGTGGGACAGTTCGGGTCCCTAAGCTCCTACGAGCAGTACTTC	CSVGQFGSLSSYEQYF
TRBV6-7	-	TRBJ2-5	-	TGTGCTCAGCAGGAATACAGTAGTCAAGAGACCCAGTACTTC	CAQQEYSSQETQYF
TRBV30	once	TRBJ1-3	-	TGTGCCTGGAGTGGGCAGGGCAGTGGAAACACCATATATTTT	CAWSGQGSGNTIYF